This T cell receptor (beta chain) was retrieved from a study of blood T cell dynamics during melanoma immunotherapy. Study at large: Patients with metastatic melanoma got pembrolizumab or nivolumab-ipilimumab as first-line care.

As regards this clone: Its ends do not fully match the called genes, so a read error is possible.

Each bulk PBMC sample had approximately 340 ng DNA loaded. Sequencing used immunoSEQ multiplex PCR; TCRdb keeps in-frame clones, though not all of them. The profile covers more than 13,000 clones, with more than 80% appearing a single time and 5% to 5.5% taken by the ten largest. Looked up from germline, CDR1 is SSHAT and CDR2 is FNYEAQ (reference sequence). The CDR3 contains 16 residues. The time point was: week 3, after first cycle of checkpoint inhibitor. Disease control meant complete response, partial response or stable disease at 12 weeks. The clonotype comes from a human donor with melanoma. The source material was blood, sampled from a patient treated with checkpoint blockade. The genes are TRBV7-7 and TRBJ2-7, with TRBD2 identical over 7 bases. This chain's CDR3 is CASSLWCLADSYEQYF. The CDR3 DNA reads TGTGCTAGCAGCTTATGGTGTCTAGCGGACTCCTACGAGCAGTACTTC. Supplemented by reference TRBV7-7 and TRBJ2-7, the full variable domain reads GAGVSQSPRYKVTKRGQDVTLRCDPISSHATLYWYQQALGQGPEFLTYFNYEAQPDKSGLPSDRFSAERPEGSISTLTIQRTEQRDSAMYRCASSLWCLADSYEQYFGPGTRLTVT.